The TCR beta chain described here comes from a study of CD8+CD57+ T cells in acquired aplastic anemia. This clonotype has a handful of counts. Trimming took 5 bases from V and 3 from J; bases not matched to a gene: 4. Germline values: CDR1 SGHRS, CDR2 YFSETQ. CDR3 size: 13 residues. Selection for sequencing was limited to patients who had shown CD8+CD57+ cell expansion by flow cytometry. A severe acquired aplastic anemia diagnosis applied to all patients. The template used for profiling TCR beta VDJ and CDR3 was genomic DNA. Each CDR3 protein is one row after TCRdb ran MiXCR on the reads. The sample holds 260,000 or so distinct CDR3 sequences, 40% to 50% seen once.

The TCR originated in a human donor with aplastic anemia. The rearrangement links TRBV5-1 to TRBJ1-2; 7 nucleotides line up with TRBD1. The sequenced material came from sorted CD4+, CD8+, or CD8+CD57+ T cells (not recorded which) from PBMCs. For the CDR3, the DNA is TGCGCCAGCAGATCCGACAGGGACTATGGCTACACCTTC. As protein: CASRSDRDYGYTF.